This T cell receptor beta chain was recovered during a study of shared clonotypes between healthy human individuals. Points from the study as a whole: The study found lower generation probabilities in non-shared clonotypes than in those shared by all four donors. Generally, estimated richness proved larger in naive subsets than it did in memory subsets.

A note on this clone: Antigen specificity is unknown.

The trim removed 5 bases at V and 4 bases at J, leaving 10 bases unmatched. The germline CDR1 and CDR2 sequences are MRHNA and SNTAGT. CDR3 length equals 15 residues. Each donor was a Caucasian adult residing in Nashville, Tennessee. A CD45RA-negative memory subset and a CD45RA+ naive subset were separated from the CD4+ cells. Sequencing was performed with immunoSEQ multiplex PCR; in TCRdb, only in-frame clones are kept and a portion is missing. The profile shows about 2 million clones, 85% to 95% of them singletons. The TCR was taken from a man younger than 35 in good health. This chain connects TRBV6-4 to TRBJ1-2; the match to TRBD1 covers 7 bases. The sample was naive CD4+ T cells sorted from blood. Subset given: CD45RA+ positively selected. DNA of the CDR3: TGTGCCAGCAGTTCCGCACGGACAGGTCGCTATGGCTACACCTTC. It yields the protein CASSSARTGRYGYTF.